The 9 T cell receptor beta chains listed next were all sequenced from one sample in a study of PD-1 blockade in classical Hodgkin lymphoma. Here immunoSEQ multiplex PCR was the method, and the copy in TCRdb shows in-frame clones only, minus some. The repertoire holds roughly 46,000 clones, with approximately 76% as singletons. Described time point: cycle 4 day 1 (C4D1), after more than five weeks of nivolumab. Relapse after autologous stem cell transplantation occurred in every patient, and brentuximab vedotin exposure varied. This specimen consisted of peripheral blood mononuclear cells (PBMCs), obtained before the fourth cycle of nivolumab. The receptors shown here come from a human donor with classical Hodgkin lymphoma.

J is TRBJ2-7 and V is TRBV4-1; the D is unclear. The V end lost 4 bases, the J end lost 2 bases, and 15 bases lay between the germline ends. The CDR3 sequence is 15 residues long. Germline V gene data show CDR1 as MGHRA and CDR2 as YSYEKL. The DNA of the CDR3 is TGCGCCAGCAGCCGTGTTGTGGCCCCTACCTACGAGCAGTACTTC. It yields the protein CASSRVVAPTYEQYF.

The genes are TRBV28 and TRBJ1-1; D not resolved. The germline V and J ends were trimmed by 3 bases and 6 bases, with 8 bases remaining between them. Germline CDR1 MDHEN, CDR2 SYDVKM. The CDR3 runs to 12 residues. This chain's CDR3 is CASSFDTPEAFF. CDR3 nucleotides: TGTGCCAGCAGTTTTGACACCCCTGAAGCTTTCTTT.

In the case of this clone: A clone one base away is much larger, so this may be a read error. The chain recombines TRBV9 with TRBJ2-7; 7 bases map to TRBD2. CDR1 and CDR2 from the germline V gene are SGDLS and YYNGEE. V was clipped by 2 bases and J by 3 bases; unmatched bases: 11. This CDR3 spans 16 amino acids. Here the CDR3 reads CASSVTGGAGSYEQYF. The DNA for the CDR3 is TGTGCCAGCAGCGTCACGGGAGGAGCCGGTAGCTACGAGCAGTACTTC.

The chain has TRBV4-1 and TRBJ2-2; D call uncertain. The V end lost 7 bases, the J end lost 8 bases, and 11 bases lay between the germline ends. The CDR3 covers 12 residues. CDR1 and CDR2 from the germline V gene are MGHRA and YSYEKL. The CDR3: CASNSGRGELFF. The DNA of the CDR3 is TGCGCCAGCAACTCCGGTAGGGGGGAGCTGTTTTTT.

The CDR3 spells CASSLWASGQETQYF. The CDR3 DNA reads TGTGCCAGCAGTTTATGGGCTAGCGGACAAGAGACCCAGTACTTC. V is TRBV28 and J is TRBJ2-5, with 7 bases identical to TRBD2. V gave up 0 bases and J gave up 2 bases; unmatched junction bases: 3. This CDR3 comprises 15 residues. Germline CDR1 is MDHEN and CDR2 is SYDVKM.

This clone has more than one count but fewer than ten. This chain links TRBV25-1 with TRBJ2-2; D might be TRBD1 or TRBD2, each matching 5 bases. Germline V gene lookup returns CDR1 MGHDK and CDR2 SYGVNS. V dropped 3 bases and J dropped 4 bases, with 15 bases sitting between them. CDR3 length: 16 amino acids. In nucleotides, the CDR3 is TGTGCCAGCAGTGATCCGGGGACGGGGAGCACCGGGGAGCTGTTTTTT. Amino acids: CASSDPGTGSTGELFF.

This chain uses TRBV11-2 with TRBJ1-1; D ambiguous. The CDR3 has 14 amino acids. V lost 3 bases, J lost 3 bases, and 11 bases lay in between. CDR1 SGHAT and CDR2 FQNNGV come from the germline V gene. The CDR3 DNA reads as TGTGCCAGCAGCTTCCGTAGGCAGGACACTGAAGCTTTCTTT. This codes for CASSFRRQDTEAFF.

This sequence joins TRBV5-8 and TRBJ1-2, with no clear D. CDR1 and CDR2 (germline): SGHTS, YDEGEE. V lost 1 base to trimming and J lost 5 bases, with 15 bases between them. This CDR3 has 15 residues. CDR3 region: CASSLTGPSPYGYTF. The CDR3 DNA reads as TGTGCCAGCAGCTTGACTGGACCGTCCCCTTATGGCTACACCTTC.

This chain connects TRBV28 to TRBJ2-2, with 14 bases identical to TRBD2. V shed 2 bases and J 6 bases; nucleotides not matched to a gene: 8. This CDR3 has 18 amino acids. The V gene's germline CDR1 is MDHEN and CDR2 SYDVKM. The CDR3 nucleotides read TGTGCCAGCAGTTTAACCCCGGGGACTAGCGGGAGTTCCGGGGAGCTGTTTTTT. The encoded protein is CASSLTPGTSGSSGELFF.